This T cell receptor beta chain derives from a study of somatic mutations in cytotoxic T cells in rheumatoid arthritis. This clone is classed as medium-sized (0.01 to 0.1%). Its antigen is as yet unknown. Original processing notes: Published virus-specific TCRB sequences matched only a few of the patient CD8+ clones exceeding 1%. Sequenced by immunoSEQ multiplex PCR; TCRdb stores in-frame clones only, minus some. V and J calls plus clone size are reproduced from that table; the DNA served to infer D and trimming. Here the sample spans about 8,200 clones, approximately 68% being singletons. V gave up 1 base and J gave up 8 bases; unmatched junction bases: 9. The V gene's germline CDR1 is SGHVS and CDR2 FQNEAQ. The CDR3 runs 15 residues. Study outcomes and limitations: There was no significant difference in CD8+ T-cell clonality between rheumatoid arthritis patients and age-matched healthy controls. Of about 62 patients, under 10 had a largest CD8+ clone that exceeded 20% of CD8+ cells.

What was sequenced was CD8+ T cells sorted from blood. This clonotype originated in an adult with rheumatoid arthritis. The chain is built from TRBV7-8 and TRBJ1-2; TRBD1 aligns across 8 bases. Written as DNA, the CDR3 is TGTGCCAGCAGCTTAGGGTCAGGGGGCTATGGAGGCTACACCTTC. It translates to CASSLGSGGYGGYTF.